These 14 T cell receptor beta chains came from one sample sequenced in a study of T cell responses to AZD1222 COVID-19 vaccine. Repertoires were generated with immunoSEQ multiplex PCR, while TCRdb's copy carries only in-frame clones and drops some. The sample lists 110,000 or so clones, about 86% seen once, with 17% in the top ten. The sample consisted of peripheral blood, taken 28 days after the second AZD1222 dose. All receptors derive from an adult who received the AZD1222 COVID-19 vaccine.

The rearrangement links TRBV18 to TRBJ1-2, with D unresolved. Trimming took 3 bases from V and 7 from J, leaving 18 bases between them. The V gene's germline CDR1 is KGHSH and CDR2 LQKENI. The CDR3 has 15 residues. For the CDR3, the DNA is TGTGCCAGCTCACCGGTAGACCGGGAGGGTACTGGCTACACCTTC. This translates into CASSPVDREGTGYTF.

The rearrangement uses TRBV24-1 and TRBJ2-2, with 7 bases that match TRBD1. The junction had 8 bases not matched to a gene; V was cut back by 10 bases and J by 4 bases. The CDR3 consists of 14 residues. CDR1 is KGHDR, CDR2 SFDVKD, per germline. Written as DNA, the CDR3 is TGTGCCACTTTCCGACAGGGTTCCACCGGGGAGCTGTTTTTT. Its protein product is CATFRQGSTGELFF.

The CDR3 region is CASSPTLLTVRNQPQHF. DNA for the CDR3: TGTGCCAGCAGCCCAACCCTACTTACGGTGCGCAATCAGCCCCAGCATTTT. This chain joins TRBV21-1 and TRBJ1-5. TRBV21-1 is a documented pseudogene. This CDR3 contains 17 residues.

This chain connects TRBV2 to TRBJ1-2; the D is unclear. The CDR3 covers 15 residues. Germline V CDR1 and CDR2: SNHLY, FYNNEI. Between the trimmed V and J ends, which lost 3 bases and 2 bases, there was a span of 13 bases. CDR3 loop: CASSDRSEGNYGYTF. The DNA for the CDR3 is TGTGCCAGCAGTGATAGGTCGGAAGGGAACTATGGCTACACCTTC.

This sequence joins TRBV7-6 and TRBJ1-5; weak D call: TRBD1 (6 bases). The germline CDR1 and CDR2 sequences are SGHVS and FNYEAQ. This CDR3 contains 16 residues. Trimming pared 5 bases from V and 7 bases from J, leaving 21 bases between. The CDR3, as DNA: TGTGCCAGCAGCCCTGGGACGAGGGGGGCGGGCCAGCCCCAGCATTTT. Its protein is CASSPGTRGAGQPQHF.

This clone showed up just a few times. This chain uses TRBV30 with TRBJ1-6; a possible D gene is TRBD1 (5 bases). Looked up from germline, CDR1 is GTSNPN and CDR2 is SVGIG (reference sequence). The CDR3 loop spans 15 amino acids. The V gene lost 2 bases and the J gene lost 5 bases, with 13 bases spanning the gap. The CDR3 region is CAWSRPGPNNSPLHF. The CDR3 DNA is TGTGCCTGGAGTAGACCGGGACCGAATAATTCACCCCTCCACTTT. Complete variable domain (other parts from reference TRBV30 and TRBJ1-6): SQTIHQWPATLVQPVGSPLSLECTVEGTSNPNLYWYRQAAGRGLQLLFYSVGIGQISSEVPQNLSASRPQDRQFILSSKKLLLSDSGFYLCAWSRPGPNNSPLHFGNGTRLTVT.

The chain employs TRBV11-2 and TRBJ1-1; D remains ambiguous. The length of the CDR3 is 14 residues. V was pared by 7 bases and J by 0 bases, with 12 bases between. Germline assignment: CDR1 SGHAT and CDR2 FQNNGV. CDR3: CASKKGDMNTEAFF. The DNA of the CDR3 is TGTGCCAGCAAAAAGGGAGACATGAACACTGAAGCTTTCTTT.

This rearrangement joins TRBV10-2 to TRBJ2-5; 9 bases align to TRBD2. Germline-derived CDR1 and CDR2 are WSHSY and SAAADI. The CDR3 has 16 residues. The V and J ends lost 8 bases and 1 base, in that order; junction bases with no gene match: 11. CDR3 protein: CASSRTLAGFQETQYF. The CDR3 DNA sequence: TGCGCCAGCTCCCGCACACTAGCGGGCTTCCAAGAGACCCAGTACTTC.

This clone came up once. Within the sample, other DNA sequences also encode this same CDR3. The chain couples TRBV27 to TRBJ2-3; D gene ambiguous. The CDR3 is made up of 13 amino acids. The germline gives CDR1 MNHEY, CDR2 SMNVEV (reference sequence). The V end was cut by 1 base, the J end by 1 base, with 3 bases between. CDR3 DNA sequence: TGTGCCAGCAGTTTATTGGGCACAGATACGCAGTATTTT. It specifies CASSLLGTDTQYF.

V gene TRBV11-2 combines with J gene TRBJ2-5; tentative D call: TRBD2 (5 bases). The germline V and J ends were trimmed by 2 bases and 2 bases, with 15 bases remaining between them. The CDR3 runs 16 residues. Germline V gene sequence: CDR1 SGHAT, CDR2 FQNNGV. In nucleotides, the CDR3 is TGTGCCAGCAGCTTAATCCAAGCGGAGGAACAAGAGACCCAGTACTTC. Amino acid sequence: CASSLIQAEEQETQYF.

This chain joins TRBV29-1 and TRBJ1-1; D is possibly TRBD1 (5 bases). CDR1 is SQVTM and CDR2 is ANQGSEA in the germline V gene. The CDR3 loop spans 13 amino acids. The V end lost 4 bases, the J end lost 2 bases, and 11 bases lay between the germline ends. The DNA for the CDR3 is TGCAGCGTTGTACGACAGCAAAACACTGAAGCTTTCTTT. Its protein is CSVVRQQNTEAFF.

The chain recombines TRBV7-2 with TRBJ2-3; 9 bases match TRBD2. The CDR3 spans 16 residues. Trimming removed 6 bases from V and 1 base from J; junction bases left unmatched: 8. Germline V CDR1 and CDR2: SGHTA, FQGNSA. The CDR3 reads CASSFHSGGRTDTQYF. The CDR3 DNA reads TGTGCCAGCAGTTTTCACAGCGGGGGGCGCACAGATACGCAGTATTTT.

This clone was counted between two and nine times. The genes are TRBV2 and TRBJ1-1; the match to TRBD1 covers 10 bases. The CDR3 consists of 14 residues. The V segment lost 7 bases and the J segment 6 bases; nucleotides outside the gene matches: 8. Germline loops: CDR1 SNHLY, CDR2 FYNNEI. CDR3 region: CASNEGQGRAEAFF. CDR3 bases: TGTGCCAGCAACGAGGGACAGGGGAGAGCTGAAGCTTTCTTT.

This clone appeared a few times. The chain recombines TRBV2 with TRBJ1-6; D is uncertain. Germline V gene sequence: CDR1 SNHLY, CDR2 FYNNEI. The CDR3 has 15 residues. Trimming removed 5 bases from V and 0 bases from J, with 8 bases in between. Here the CDR3 DNA reads TGTGCCAGCAGTCGGGAGGGCTCCTATAATTCACCCCTCCACTTT. Translation gives CASSREGSYNSPLHF.